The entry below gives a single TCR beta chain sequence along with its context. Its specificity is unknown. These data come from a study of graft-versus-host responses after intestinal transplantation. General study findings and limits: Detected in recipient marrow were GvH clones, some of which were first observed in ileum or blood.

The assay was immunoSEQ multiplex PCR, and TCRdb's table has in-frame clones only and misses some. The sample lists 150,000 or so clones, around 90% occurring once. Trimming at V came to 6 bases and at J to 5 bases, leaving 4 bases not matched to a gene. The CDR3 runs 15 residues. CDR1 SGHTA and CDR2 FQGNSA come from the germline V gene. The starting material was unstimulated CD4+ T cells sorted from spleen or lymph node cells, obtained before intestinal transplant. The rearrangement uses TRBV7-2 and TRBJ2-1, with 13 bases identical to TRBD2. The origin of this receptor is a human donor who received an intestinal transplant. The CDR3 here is CASRGGLAGNNEQFF. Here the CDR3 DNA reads TGTGCCAGCAGGGGGGGACTAGCGGGAAACAATGAGCAGTTCTTC.